This TCR beta chain was documented in a study of PD-1 blockade in classical Hodgkin lymphoma. About the research overall: Nivolumab was administered to patients intravenously at 3 mg/kg every 2 weeks. Study-wide results and limits: Possible causes of repertoire differences, disease activity or prior therapy, remain undefined. Newly diagnosed patients were reported to exhibit reduced baseline TCR diversity relative to healthy donors. Only CD4+ TCR diversity, not CD8+, had risen significantly by C4D1.

Exposure to brentuximab vedotin varied, and each patient had relapsed following autologous stem cell transplantation. With regard to this clone: No antigen is known for it.

In germline, CDR1 is MNHGY, CDR2 SAAAGT. The CDR3 runs 17 residues. Losses at the gene ends were 0 bases for V and 6 bases for J; bases not matched to a gene: 12. TCRdb's copy holds only in-frame clones and misses some; the assay was immunoSEQ multiplex PCR. The sample yields almost 100,000 clones, approximately 92% seen once. The source was peripheral blood mononuclear cells (PBMCs), collected at baseline. The chain couples TRBV6-8 to TRBJ2-5; TRBD2 agrees at 8 bases. This receptor was taken from a human donor with classical Hodgkin lymphoma. CDR3 amino acids: CASSYSSGTSISQTQYF. CDR3 sequence (DNA): TGTGCCAGCAGTTACTCTAGCGGGACAAGTATTAGTCAGACCCAGTACTTC.